Shown below are 24 T cell receptor beta chains from a single sample sequenced in a study of memory CD4+ T cells and cytomegalovirus serostatus. TCRdb's table, derived via immunoSEQ multiplex PCR, lists solely in-frame clones and lacks some. The repertoire holds about 80,000 clones, with approximately 84% as singletons. Single viable CD3+CD4+CD8-CD45RO+ cells were sorted as the memory CD4+ T cells. Sequenced input: memory CD4+ T cells from blood. The receptors stem from an adult in good health and CMV-seronegative.

The J gene is TRBJ1-3, the V gene TRBV29-1; D ambiguous. The CDR3 covers 13 residues. Trimming removed 7 bases from V and 2 bases from J, with 12 bases in between. Germline lookup yields CDR1 SQVTM and CDR2 ANQGSEA. CDR3: CSARLGAGNTIYF. Written as DNA, the CDR3 is TGCAGCGCGCGCCTTGGGGCTGGAAACACCATATATTTT.

This clone showed up just a few times. In DNA form, the CDR3 reads TGTGCCAGCAGTTGGGATAGCACAGATACGCAGTATTTT. Its protein is CASSWDSTDTQYF. V and J are TRBV27 and TRBJ2-3; D ambiguous. The V end was cut by 4 bases, the J end by 0 bases, with 5 bases between. The CDR3 length is 13 residues. The germline gives CDR1 MNHEY, CDR2 SMNVEV (reference sequence).

J is TRBJ1-2 and V is TRBV30; D may be TRBD1 (6 bases). V was trimmed by 0 bases and J by 4 bases, leaving 12 bases between them. Germline assignment: CDR1 GTSNPN and CDR2 SVGIG (reference sequence). CDR3 size: 14 residues. CDR3: CAWSVTGRFYGYTF. The CDR3 bases are TGTGCCTGGAGTGTAACAGGGCGGTTCTATGGCTACACCTTC.

V gene TRBV7-9 combines with J gene TRBJ2-2, with TRBD1 identical over 8 bases. J lost 5 bases, V lost 9 bases, and 8 bases had no gene match. The CDR3 is 14 amino acids. The germline V gene encodes CDR1 SEHNR and CDR2 FQNEAQ (reference sequence). The CDR3 spells CASRGQGTTGELFF. The DNA of the CDR3 is TGTGCCAGTAGAGGACAGGGCACAACCGGGGAGCTGTTTTTT.

This clone has a handful of counts. The J gene is TRBJ1-1, the V gene TRBV30; 9 bases agree with TRBD1. The CDR3 is made up of 13 amino acids. Germline CDR1 reads GTSNPN; CDR2 reads SVGIG (reference sequence). V dropped 8 bases and J dropped 4; count of bases not matched to a gene: 8. Written as DNA, the CDR3 is TGTGCCAGTTACAGGGGGCGCAGCACTGAAGCTTTCTTT. Amino acids: CASYRGRSTEAFF.

The rearrangement joins TRBV9 to TRBJ2-2; weak D call: TRBD2 (5 bases). The CDR3 sequence is 16 residues long. Trimming cost V 4 bases and J 1 base, with 14 bases left between them. Germline CDR1 SGDLS, CDR2 YYNGEE. In nucleotides, the CDR3 is TGTGCCAGCAGCATTACCGGGAATTTGAACACCGGGGAGCTGTTTTTT. Its translation: CASSITGNLNTGELFF. Filled out from reference TRBV9 and TRBJ2-2, the complete variable domain reads DSGVTQTPKHLITATGQRVTLRCSPRSGDLSVYWYQQSLDQGLQFLIQYYNGEERAKGNILERFSAQQFPDLHSELNLSSLELGDSALYFCASSITGNLNTGELFFGEGSRLTVL.

The chain recombines TRBV10-3 with TRBJ2-2, with TRBD2 identical over 9 bases. CDR1 is ENHRY, CDR2 SYGVKD, per germline. The length of the CDR3 is 15 residues. The V segment lost 10 bases and the J segment 1 base; nucleotides outside the gene matches: 7. The CDR3 DNA reads as TGTGCCAGCAAGGGACTAGCCGAGAACACCGGGGAGCTGTTTTTT. Amino acids: CASKGLAENTGELFF.

This clone was detected a few times. The gene calls are TRBV30 and TRBJ1-5; weak D call: TRBD1 (5 bases). This CDR3 spans 14 amino acids. The ends were cut back, 2 bases at V and 6 bases at J, with 14 bases in the middle. Germline loops: CDR1 GTSNPN, CDR2 SVGIG (reference sequence). CDR3 nucleotide sequence: TGTGCCTGGAGTACTCCTGGGGGAGGTCAGCCCCAGCATTTT. It is translated as CAWSTPGGGQPQHF.

This chain uses TRBV6-5 with TRBJ2-5; D is undetermined. The CDR3 length is 14 residues. Germline V gene data show CDR1 as MNHEY and CDR2 as SVGAGI. Trimming removed 2 bases from V and 2 bases from J, with 9 bases in between. CDR3 protein: CASSYTWAQETQYF. DNA of the CDR3: TGTGCCAGCAGTTACACCTGGGCACAAGAGACCCAGTACTTC.

This sequence joins TRBV7-8 and TRBJ2-3, with D unclear. The CDR3 totals 13 residues. V was pared by 1 base and J by 4 bases, with 6 bases between. Germline V CDR1 and CDR2: SGHVS, FQNEAQ. CDR3 loop: CASSLERADTQYF. The CDR3 DNA reads TGTGCCAGCAGCTTAGAAAGGGCAGATACGCAGTATTTT.

This rearrangement joins TRBV18 to TRBJ1-2; TRBD1 might be the D (5 bases). V was pared by 2 bases and J by 3 bases, with 10 bases between. The CDR3 loop spans 14 amino acids. Germline V gene sequence: CDR1 KGHSH, CDR2 LQKENI. CDR3 sequence reads: CASSPSWGDYGYTF. The CDR3 DNA reads TGTGCCAGCTCACCAAGTTGGGGGGACTATGGCTACACCTTC. The full variable domain, in which reference TRBV18 and TRBJ1-2 provide the parts outside the CDR3, is NAGVMQNPRHLVRRRGQEARLRCSPMKGHSHVYWYRQLPEEGLKFMVYLQKENIIDESGMPKERFSAEFPKEGPSILRIQQVVRGDSAAYFCASSPSWGDYGYTFGSGTRLTVV.

The chain recombines TRBV13 with TRBJ1-2; TRBD1 is a possible D gene (5 bases). Trimming stripped 5 bases from V and 0 bases from J, with 13 bases between. Germline CDR1 reads PRHDT; CDR2 reads FYEKMQ (reference sequence). The CDR3 loop spans 15 amino acids. CDR3 in amino acids: CASSPRVGPNYGYTF. The CDR3 coding sequence is TGTGCCAGCAGCCCGAGGGTGGGGCCTAACTATGGCTACACCTTC.

The J gene is TRBJ2-1, the V gene TRBV5-1, with 13 bases lining up with TRBD2. V lost 4 bases and J lost 6; bases outside the gene matches: 4. The CDR3 consists of 15 residues. CDR1 is SGHRS and CDR2 is YFSETQ in the germline V gene. CDR3 loop: CASSERTSGGNEQFF. The CDR3 DNA sequence: TGCGCCAGCAGCGAACGGACTAGCGGGGGCAATGAGCAGTTCTTC.

This chain joins TRBV7-3 and TRBJ2-6; D is perhaps TRBD1 (6 bases). Germline CDR1 and CDR2: SGHTA and FQGTGA. Trimming stripped 2 bases from V and 2 bases from J, with 13 bases between. This CDR3 is 17 amino acids long. The DNA of the CDR3 is TGTGCCAGCAGCTTACTCGCCGAGGGGGCTGGGGCCAACGTCCTGACTTTC. The encoded protein is CASSLLAEGAGANVLTF.

This rearrangement joins TRBV29-1 to TRBJ2-6, with no clear D. The CDR3 loop spans 15 amino acids. Per germline, CDR1 SQVTM and CDR2 ANQGSEA. Trimming removed 3 bases from V and 0 bases from J, with 9 bases in between. Here the CDR3 reads CSVDDRSSGANVLTF. CDR3 sequence (DNA): TGCAGCGTTGACGACCGTAGCTCTGGGGCCAACGTCCTGACTTTC.

The rearrangement links TRBV19 to TRBJ1-2; weak D call: TRBD1 (5 bases). V lost 6 bases, J lost 0 bases, and 14 bases lay in between. This CDR3 is 15 amino acids long. Germline V gene sequence: CDR1 LNHDA, CDR2 SQIVND (reference sequence). The CDR3 region has the DNA TGTGCCAGTAGCGGGACGGCTTTAGCTAACTATGGCTACACCTTC. Encoded protein: CASSGTALANYGYTF.

This clone has a single count. The chain combines TRBV5-6 with TRBJ1-1; no definite D call. This CDR3 has 12 residues. V lost 1 base, J lost 0 bases, and 1 base lay in between. From germline, CDR1 is SGHDT and CDR2 YYEEEE. CDR3 sequence: CASSLMNTEAFF. The CDR3 DNA is TGTGCCAGCAGCTTGATGAACACTGAAGCTTTCTTT.

The V call is TRBV19, the J call TRBJ1-4; 7 bases align to TRBD1. V gave up 5 bases and J gave up 4 bases; unmatched junction bases: 7. The length of the CDR3 is 15 residues. Germline lookup yields CDR1 LNHDA and CDR2 SQIVND (reference sequence). The CDR3 spells CASSPSGTVNEKLFF. CDR3 sequence (DNA): TGTGCCAGTAGTCCCTCCGGGACAGTTAATGAAAAACTGTTTTTT.

The chain carries TRBV6-4 and TRBJ2-3; a weak D match, TRBD1 (6 bases). The CDR3 extends over 15 amino acids. CDR1 and CDR2 (germline): MRHNA, SNTAGT. Trimming cost V 11 bases and J 2 bases, with 20 bases left between them. As DNA, the CDR3 is TGTGCCCGCCTTACCGGGACAACCTACACAGATACGCAGTATTTT. It is translated as CARLTGTTYTDTQYF.

The CDR3 DNA follows: TGCGCCAGCAGCTTGGGACTAGCGGGAAAGACAGATACGCAGTATTTT. Encoded protein: CASSLGLAGKTDTQYF. The chain combines TRBV5-1 with TRBJ2-3, with TRBD2 matching 11 bases. The V segment lost 0 bases and the J segment 3 bases; nucleotides outside the gene matches: 3. The germline CDR1 and CDR2 sequences are SGHRS and YFSETQ. The CDR3 is 16 amino acids.

This sequence joins TRBV5-4 and TRBJ2-2, with a possible D match to TRBD1 (5 bases). The germline V gene has CDR1 SGHNT and CDR2 YYREEE (reference sequence). V was trimmed by 4 bases and J by 1 base, leaving 8 bases between them. CDR3 length equals 14 residues. The chain's CDR3 is CASSTGRNTGELFF. The CDR3 nucleotides read TGTGCCAGCAGCACAGGACGGAACACCGGGGAGCTGTTTTTT. Together with reference TRBV5-4 and TRBJ2-2, the CDR3 gives the full variable domain: ETGVTQSPTHLIKTRGQQVTLRCSSQSGHNTVSWYQQALGQGPQFIFQYYREEENGRGNFPPRFSGLQFPNYSSELNVNALELDDSALYLCASSTGRNTGELFFGEGSRLTVL.

The chain is built from TRBV7-2 and TRBJ2-1; 8 positions match TRBD1. Per the germline V gene, CDR1 is SGHTA and CDR2 is FQGNSA. This CDR3 spans 16 amino acids. V lost 4 bases and J lost 9; bases outside the gene matches: 14. CDR3 residues: CASSSRRTGLEGEQFF. CDR3 DNA sequence: TGTGCCAGCAGCTCACGCCGGACAGGGCTAGAGGGTGAGCAGTTCTTC.

This clone was seen only once. CDR3 in DNA: TGTGCCAGCAGATTAGCGGGCGCCGGAGATACGCAGTATTTT. Amino acid sequence: CASRLAGAGDTQYF. The chain is built from TRBV5-8 and TRBJ2-3; 7 nucleotides line up with TRBD2. Germline V gene lookup returns CDR1 SGHTS and CDR2 YDEGEE. Germline trimming cut 5 bases from V and 5 bases from J; bases unmatched to any gene: 8. CDR3 length equals 14 residues.

The chain uses TRBV18 and TRBJ2-3; D is perhaps TRBD2 (5 bases). This CDR3 contains 15 residues. Trimming left V 6 bases short and J 1 base short, with 14 bases between. The germline V gene encodes CDR1 KGHSH and CDR2 LQKENI. CDR3 nucleotides: TGTGCCAGCTCCCCCGGCGGACTGGGCACAGATACGCAGTATTTT. Translated, it gives CASSPGGLGTDTQYF.